One sample yielded the 9 T cell receptor beta chains listed below, sequenced in a study of shared T cell receptors in the human thymus (dated by TCRdb to the early 2020s). The receptor library was made with the immunoSEQ multiplex PCR assay. This is the immuneACCESS table as TCRdb keeps it, with only in-frame sequences that have V and J called. A part of the clones is gone; compared with another copy, unresolved V genes explain less than half, and the rest is unexplained. The sample table records approximately 580,000 clones; approximately 80% of these occur just once. Clones ranked in the top ten supply about 0.013% of the sample. Separately, the same data were catalogued under a study of human thymus T cells.

The sample comprised thymocytes. These receptors all stem from a boy under two years old with a congenital heart defect. Donor details come from another sample of the same person, matched by shared clones.

This rearrangement joins TRBV4-3 to TRBJ2-4; the match to TRBD1 covers 7 bases. With V trimmed by 1 base and J by 0 bases, 15 bases remained unmatched. Germline CDR1 and CDR2: LGHNA and YSLEER. The CDR3 has 20 residues. Written as DNA, the CDR3 is TGCGCCAGCAGCCAAGTTGACGGGACAGACCCTTATGTAGCCAAAAACATTCAGTACTTC. The encoded protein is CASSQVDGTDPYVAKNIQYF.

V and J are TRBV14 and TRBJ2-2; weak D call: TRBD2 (5 bases). Per germline, CDR1 SGHDN and CDR2 FVKESK. CDR3 size: 16 residues. V was trimmed by 1 base and J by 5 bases, leaving 14 bases between them. CDR3 DNA sequence: TGTGCCAGCAGCCAAGGCAAGGCGGGTTGGACCGGGGAGCTGTTTTTT. Residues: CASSQGKAGWTGELFF.

The chain uses TRBV4-1 and TRBJ2-5; 8 bases align to TRBD1. Germline-derived CDR1 and CDR2 are MGHRA and YSYEKL. V lost 1 base and J lost 5; bases outside the gene matches: 6. This CDR3 has 15 amino acids. CDR3 region: CASSQGQGLGETQYF. The CDR3 coding sequence is TGCGCCAGCAGCCAAGGACAGGGGCTAGGGGAGACCCAGTACTTC.

The CDR3 here is CASSFFLTDTQYF. The CDR3 region has the DNA TGTGCCAGCAGCTTTTTCCTCACAGATACGCAGTATTTT. The J gene is TRBJ2-3, the V gene TRBV13; unclear D gene. The CDR3 loop spans 13 amino acids. Between the trimmed V and J ends, which lost 3 bases and 2 bases, there was a span of 6 bases. Germline CDR1 reads PRHDT; CDR2 reads FYEKMQ (reference sequence).

V and J are TRBV10-3 and TRBJ1-1; 7 bases are a match to TRBD1. The germline gives CDR1 ENHRY, CDR2 SYGVKD. The CDR3 is 15 residues long. After removal of 3 bases from V and 2 bases from J, the junction contained 6 bases not matched to a gene. CDR3 DNA sequence: TGTGCCATCAGTGAAACACAGGGGCCAAACACTGAAGCTTTCTTT. This translates into CAISETQGPNTEAFF.

The chain is built from TRBV7-9 and TRBJ1-1; 10 bases match TRBD1. Germline V gene data show CDR1 as SEHNR and CDR2 as FQNEAQ (reference sequence). Trimming removed 5 bases from V and 3 bases from J; junction bases left unmatched: 6. The CDR3 contains 15 residues. CDR3 sequence (DNA): TGTGCCAGCAGCCAGAGGGGACAGGGGTACACTGAAGCTTTCTTT. The encoded protein is CASSQRGQGYTEAFF.

The V gene is TRBV6-1, the J gene TRBJ2-7; 7 nucleotides align to TRBD1. Germline CDR1 and CDR2: MNHNS and SASEGT. V shed 4 bases and J 2 bases; nucleotides not matched to a gene: 8. CDR3 length equals 15 residues. CDR3 sequence reads: CASSAWVGQPYEQYF. In DNA form, the CDR3 reads TGTGCCAGCAGTGCATGGGTGGGACAGCCCTACGAGCAGTACTTC.

This clone was detected only once. The chain recombines TRBV27 with TRBJ2-1; 14 positions match TRBD2. V dropped 4 bases and J dropped 7; count of bases not matched to a gene: 9. Germline CDR1 reads MNHEY; CDR2 reads SMNVEV (reference sequence). This CDR3 has 17 amino acids. The CDR3 loop is CASSSTGLAGEMNEQFF. In nucleotides, the CDR3 is TGTGCCAGCAGTTCTACGGGACTAGCGGGAGAGATGAATGAGCAGTTCTTC.

For the CDR3, the DNA is TGTGCCAGCAGTTACTCGAGACCGGGAGGGTGCGAGACCCAGTACTTC. Encoded protein: CASSYSRPGGCETQYF. The chain recombines TRBV6-5 with TRBJ2-5; 8 bases are shared with TRBD2. The CDR3 has 16 amino acids. V dropped 0 bases and J dropped 5; count of bases not matched to a gene: 8. Germline V gene sequence: CDR1 MNHEY, CDR2 SVGAGI.